This TCR beta chain was sequenced in a study of cytomegalovirus exposure and HLA in healthy donors. In germline, CDR1 is SQVTM, CDR2 ANQGSEA. J lost 4 bases, V lost 0 bases, and 6 bases had no gene match. CDR3 length: 15 amino acids. Libraries were prepared by immunoSEQ multiplex PCR; TCRdb keeps only in-frame clonotypes and omits some of them. The sample has about 170,000 clones; 86% are singletons. The gene calls are TRBV29-1 and TRBJ1-1; 9 bases fit TRBD1. The TCR sequence derives from a woman aged 18-29 years in good health and CMV-seronegative. Input material: PBMCs. In DNA, the CDR3 is TGCAGCGTTGAAGATTTAGACAGGGGGAGCACTGAAGCTTTCTTT. Translating gives CSVEDLDRGSTEAFF.